These 12 T cell receptor beta chains were sequenced from one sample in a study of Ad26.COV2.S vaccination and SARS-CoV-2 variants (dated by TCRdb to about 2021). The treatment or condition label here, explained by the study, means: 15 to 20 received Ad26.COV2.S at low or high dose, single or two shots; several received placebo; per-sample allocation not given. Repertoires of vaccine and placebo recipients were sequenced from samples taken on day 63 after the first injection. To prepare the library, the immunoSEQ multiplex PCR assay was applied. In its TCRdb copy, this immuneACCESS table keeps in-frame sequences only and misses some clones. Where compared with another copy, unresolved V genes explain less than half of these, and the others have no known cause. In this sample the table shows 350,000 to 500,000 clones, roughly 87% of which occur a single time. Roughly 3.9% of the sample is held by the ten biggest clonotypes.

The material was peripheral blood, obtained in a trial of Ad26.COV2.S vaccine versus placebo. The receptor source for this set is a person aged 18-60 years who received the Ad26.COV2.S COVID-19 vaccine or a placebo.

This clone was seen only once. V is TRBV28 and J is TRBJ2-7; D gene ambiguous. CDR1 is MDHEN, CDR2 SYDVKM, per germline. V lost 8 bases to trimming and J lost 0 bases, with 11 bases between them. The length of the CDR3 is 13 residues. The CDR3 region has the DNA TGTGCCAGCTGCGAGTCGAGCTCCTACGAGCAGTACTTC. As protein: CASCESSSYEQYF.

The chain uses TRBV28 and TRBJ2-4; TRBD1 might be the D (5 bases). The V gene lost 3 bases and the J gene lost 4 bases, with 7 bases spanning the gap. Per the germline V gene, CDR1 is MDHEN and CDR2 is SYDVKM. CDR3 size: 13 residues. The chain's CDR3 is CASSFNRKNIQYF. The CDR3 DNA reads TGTGCCAGCAGTTTCAACAGGAAAAACATTCAGTACTTC.

This clone appeared a single time. The V call is TRBV28, the J call TRBJ2-2; TRBD2 matches 7 bases. There are 19 residues in the CDR3. J gave up 5 bases and V 2 bases, and 17 bases lay outside the gene matches. In germline, CDR1 is MDHEN, CDR2 SYDVKM. The CDR3 sequence: CASSLRGVIVASRTGELFF. Here the CDR3 DNA reads TGTGCCAGCAGTTTACGGGGGGTCATCGTGGCTAGCAGAACCGGGGAGCTGTTTTTT.

J is TRBJ1-2 and V is TRBV2; unclear D gene. Deletions cut 5 bases from V and 0 bases from J, with 10 bases between. The CDR3 is made up of 14 amino acids. Germline-derived CDR1 and CDR2 are SNHLY and FYNNEI. CDR3 nucleotide sequence: TGTGCCAGCAGTTTGGCAGAAGCTAACTATGGCTACACCTTC. Translation: CASSLAEANYGYTF.

The chain couples TRBV5-1 to TRBJ2-7; a possible D gene is TRBD1 (5 bases). The V and J ends lost 0 bases and 2 bases respectively, with 12 bases between them. The CDR3 is 15 amino acids. Germline V gene sequence: CDR1 SGHRS, CDR2 YFSETQ. The CDR3 sequence: CASSLEGRATYEQYF. CDR3 nucleotide sequence: TGCGCCAGCAGCTTGGAGGGCAGGGCAACCTACGAGCAGTACTTC.

The chain links TRBV20-1 to TRBJ2-1; D possibly corresponds to TRBD2 (5 bases). V was trimmed by 4 bases and J by 9 bases, leaving 7 bases between them. Germline V gene lookup returns CDR1 DFQATT and CDR2 SNEGSKA (reference sequence). There are 10 residues in the CDR3. The CDR3 reads CSAKGSEQFF. The CDR3 nucleotides read TGCAGTGCTAAAGGGAGTGAGCAGTTCTTC.

The rearrangement joins TRBV6-2 or TRBV6-3 to TRBJ1-5, with D hard to call. The CDR3 extends over 14 amino acids. Trimming shortened V by 2 bases and J by 4 bases, and 9 bases separated the two germline ends. Germline CDR1 and CDR2: MNHEY and SVGEGT. In nucleotides, the CDR3 is TGTGCCAGCAGTTACCCTCATGGAAATCAGCCCCAGCATTTT. This gives the protein CASSYPHGNQPQHF.

The chain has TRBV28 and TRBJ1-6; 7 nucleotides align to TRBD1. This CDR3 is built from 14 residues. CDR1 is MDHEN, CDR2 SYDVKM, per germline. Trimming removed 4 bases from V and 10 bases from J; junction bases left unmatched: 7. The CDR3 bases are TGTGCCAGCAGTTCGACAGGGTTAATGTCACCCCTCCACTTT. Protein product: CASSSTGLMSPLHF.

The chain is built from TRBV5-4 and TRBJ2-7; TRBD2 agrees at 11 bases. Germline V CDR1 and CDR2: SGHNT, YYREEE (reference sequence). This CDR3 is 15 amino acids long. Trimming at V came to 4 bases and at J to 5 bases, leaving 8 bases not matched to a gene. Here the CDR3 reads CASSTWTSGSHEQYF. The CDR3 nucleotides are TGTGCCAGCAGCACCTGGACTAGCGGGTCTCACGAGCAGTACTTC.

This chain links TRBV4-1 with TRBJ2-7; perhaps TRBD2 as D (6 bases). This CDR3 is 15 amino acids long. V was clipped by 1 base and J by 2 bases, with 12 bases between them. Per germline, CDR1 MGHRA and CDR2 YSYEKL. The CDR3 loop reads CASSQGDFGTYEQYF. The CDR3 DNA sequence: TGCGCCAGCAGCCAAGGGGACTTCGGAACCTACGAGCAGTACTTC.

This chain joins TRBV12-3 or TRBV12-4 and TRBJ2-1; D perhaps matches TRBD2 (6 bases). Trimming removed 2 bases at V and 14 bases at J, with 13 bases between. The CDR3 covers 12 residues. In DNA, the CDR3 is TGTGCCAGCAGTTTATTAGCGGTTGGGGAGTTCTTC. Its protein product is CASSLLAVGEFF.

The CDR3 DNA reads as TGTGCCAGCAGTCCTCAGGGTAGAGGCACTGAAGCTTTCTTT. Amino acids: CASSPQGRGTEAFF. The chain carries TRBV6-6 and TRBJ1-1; weak D call: TRBD1 (5 bases). V dropped 5 bases and J dropped 4 bases, with 14 bases sitting between them. This CDR3 spans 14 amino acids. CDR1 and CDR2 (germline): MNHNY, SVGAGI (reference sequence).